This T cell receptor (beta chain) is drawn from a study of blood T cell repertoires in COVID-19. Overall study context: The analysed material was cDNA or gDNA that came from T cells, B-cell-depleted T cells, or PBMCs.

Repertoires were generated with immunoSEQ multiplex PCR, while TCRdb's copy carries only in-frame clones and drops some. The sample lists 350,000 to 400,000 clones; more than 75% were seen once. CDR1 and CDR2 from the germline V gene are SGHKS and YYEKEE (reference sequence). The CDR3 spans 16 residues. Trimming cost V 4 bases and J 0 bases; bases outside gene matches: 7. This sequence originates from a young woman who had recovered from COVID-19. The rearrangement uses TRBV5-5 and TRBJ1-3; 7 positions agree with TRBD1. Sample: PBMCs or T cells enriched from blood (not recorded which). In DNA, the CDR3 is TGTGCCAGCAGCCCCGGACAGGCGCTCTCTGGAAACACCATATATTTT. Translated: CASSPGQALSGNTIYF.